This entry lists 25 T cell receptor beta chains sequenced from one sample in a study of T cell responses to AZD1222 COVID-19 vaccine. Using immunoSEQ multiplex PCR, the repertoire was profiled, and TCRdb retains in-frame clones only, with some absent. The sample consists of 100,000 to 150,000 clones, about nine tenths of them appearing once. The sample consisted of peripheral blood, taken on day 0 of AZD1222 vaccination. These receptors were taken from an adult in good health.

The CDR3 spells CASSSPSYNSYEQYF. For the CDR3, the DNA is TGCGCCAGCAGCTCGCCCTCCTACAACTCCTACGAGCAGTACTTC. The V and J genes are TRBV5-1 and TRBJ2-7, with D unclear. V lost 3 bases and J lost 0, with 13 bases in between. The CDR3 consists of 15 residues. The germline gives CDR1 SGHRS, CDR2 YFSETQ. Full variable domain (outside the CDR3, taken from reference TRBV5-1 and TRBJ2-7): KAGVTQTPRYLIKTRGQQVTLSCSPISGHRSVSWYQQTPGQGLQFLFEYFSETQRNKGNFPGRFSGRQFSNSRSEMNVSTLELGDSALYLCASSSPSYNSYEQYFGPGTRLTVT.

V gene TRBV28 combines with J gene TRBJ2-1; D ambiguous. V gave up 6 bases and J gave up 14 bases, with 17 bases separating them. Germline CDR1 reads MDHEN; CDR2 reads SYDVKM. This CDR3 contains 12 residues. The CDR3 nucleotides read TGTGCCAGCAGCCGGAGCCGGTCAGTGGAGTTCTTC. It translates to CASSRSRSVEFF.

J is TRBJ2-3 and V is TRBV6-6; 12 positions agree with TRBD1. This CDR3 is 16 amino acids long. The junction had 4 bases not matched to a gene; V was cut back by 1 base and J by 5 bases. CDR1 and CDR2 from the germline V gene are MNHNY and SVGAGI (reference sequence). This chain's CDR3 is CASSYYGTGGVDTQYF. The DNA of the CDR3 is TGTGCCAGCAGTTACTACGGGACAGGGGGCGTAGATACGCAGTATTTT.

The chain recombines TRBV7-9 with TRBJ1-1; a possible D gene is TRBD1 (6 bases). The germline gives CDR1 SEHNR, CDR2 FQNEAQ (reference sequence). The CDR3 length is 13 residues. The V gene lost 5 bases and the J gene lost 5 bases, with 12 bases spanning the gap. In DNA form, the CDR3 reads TGTGCCAGCAGCCCGCTTAGGGGGACTGAAGCTTTCTTT. This codes for CASSPLRGTEAFF.

The chain combines TRBV28 with TRBJ1-2, with unresolved D. The CDR3 loop spans 15 amino acids. Trimming removed 6 bases at V and 4 bases at J, with 18 bases between. The germline gives CDR1 MDHEN, CDR2 SYDVKM. The CDR3 nucleotides are TGTGCCAGCAGCCTGTGGACCGATCTTTTCTATGGCTACACCTTC. It codes for CASSLWTDLFYGYTF.

The chain is built from TRBV15 and TRBJ2-7; D uncertain. The ends were cut back, 0 bases at V and 3 bases at J, with 6 bases in the middle. CDR3 length: 13 amino acids. The germline gives CDR1 LNHNV, CDR2 YYDKDF (reference sequence). The DNA for the CDR3 is TGTGCCACCAGCAGAGAACAGTTCTACGAGCAGTACTTC. Translated, it gives CATSREQFYEQYF.

This clone was recorded once. This chain uses TRBV18 with TRBJ2-5; D not certain. Trimming shortened V by 3 bases and J by 1 base, and 9 bases separated the two germline ends. Germline V CDR1 and CDR2: KGHSH, LQKENI. The CDR3 extends over 14 amino acids. CDR3 in DNA: TGTGCCAGCTCACCCCGGCTGATCCAAGAGACCCAGTACTTC. Translation gives CASSPRLIQETQYF. Complete variable domain (other parts from reference TRBV18 and TRBJ2-5): NAGVMQNPRHLVRRRGQEARLRCSPMKGHSHVYWYRQLPEEGLKFMVYLQKENIIDESGMPKERFSAEFPKEGPSILRIQQVVRGDSAAYFCASSPRLIQETQYFGPGTRLLVL.

For the CDR3, the DNA is TGCGCCAGCAGCCAAGGGAGAGGGTTGGGGGATCAGCCCCAGCATTTT. Amino acid sequence: CASSQGRGLGDQPQHF. The V gene is TRBV4-3, the J gene TRBJ1-5; perhaps TRBD1 as D (5 bases). V lost 1 base and J lost 5, with 15 bases in between. CDR3 length equals 16 residues. The V gene's germline CDR1 is LGHNA and CDR2 YSLEER.

V usage is TRBV19 and J usage is TRBJ2-5, with D uncertain. This CDR3 is built from 12 residues. V lost 4 bases and J lost 1, with 4 bases in between. Per the germline V gene, CDR1 is LNHDA and CDR2 is SQIVND (reference sequence). The CDR3 DNA follows: TGTGCCAGTAGTAGGCGCCAAGAGACCCAGTACTTC. Protein product: CASSRRQETQYF.

This clone occurred once. The chain uses TRBV7-2 and TRBJ1-6; 8 nucleotides match TRBD1. CDR1 is SGHTA, CDR2 FQGNSA, per germline. With V trimmed by 5 bases and J by 8 bases, 5 bases remained unmatched. The CDR3 runs to 14 residues. The CDR3 coding sequence is TGTGCCAGCAGCCCCCGACAGGGGCATTCACCCCTCCACTTT. This codes for CASSPRQGHSPLHF.

This chain joins TRBV13 and TRBJ2-2; TRBD2 matches 8 bases. The CDR3 is made up of 17 amino acids. Trimming cost V 4 bases and J 1 base; bases outside gene matches: 8. Germline CDR1 is PRHDT and CDR2 is FYEKMQ (reference sequence). CDR3 in amino acids: CASSYPPLAGNTGELFF. The CDR3 region has the DNA TGTGCCAGCAGCTACCCCCCCCTAGCGGGGAACACCGGGGAGCTGTTTTTT.

Only one count was recorded for this clone. This chain uses TRBV2 with TRBJ2-2; no clear D. V was clipped by 7 bases and J by 3 bases, with 3 bases between them. The germline gives CDR1 SNHLY, CDR2 FYNNEI. The CDR3 has 11 amino acids. In DNA form, the CDR3 reads TGTGCCAGCATATACACCGGGGAGCTGTTTTTT. Its translation is CASIYTGELFF.

The chain uses TRBV11-2 and TRBJ2-2; tentatively, D is TRBD2 (6 bases). The CDR3 length is 16 residues. The germline V gene has CDR1 SGHAT and CDR2 FQNNGV. The V end was cut by 5 bases, the J end by 1 base, with 14 bases between. CDR3 sequence: CASSPLAGRNTGELFF. CDR3 sequence (DNA): TGTGCCAGCAGCCCCCTTGCCGGGAGGAACACCGGGGAGCTGTTTTTT.

The chain is built from TRBV27 and TRBJ2-1, with a weak D call TRBD2 (7 bases). The CDR3 is 17 residues long. V dropped 6 bases and J dropped 1 base, with 19 bases sitting between them. Germline assignment: CDR1 MNHEY and CDR2 SMNVEV (reference sequence). CDR3 loop: CASSRGAGRISYNEQFF. The CDR3 DNA sequence: TGTGCCAGCAGCCGGGGGGCAGGGAGAATTTCCTACAATGAGCAGTTCTTC.

This clone appeared once. This sample includes further DNA sequences coding for the same CDR3. V gene TRBV4-1 combines with J gene TRBJ1-6, with D possibly matching TRBD1 (5 bases). Germline V gene lookup returns CDR1 MGHRA and CDR2 YSYEKL. Trimming removed 0 bases from V and 9 bases from J, with 15 bases in between. This CDR3 region has 16 residues. Here the CDR3 DNA reads TGCGCCAGCAGCCAAGAAGGAAGGGGTCTCGGTTCACCCCTCCACTTT. This gives the protein CASSQEGRGLGSPLHF.

V is TRBV6-5 and J is TRBJ2-1, with 7 nucleotides matching TRBD2. The CDR3 has 14 amino acids. The J segment lost 8 bases and the V segment lost 6 bases, leaving 10 bases of the junction unmatched. The germline V gene has CDR1 MNHEY and CDR2 SVGAGI. The CDR3 sequence: CASRRRREHHEQFF. The CDR3 coding sequence is TGTGCCAGCAGGCGTAGGCGGGAGCACCATGAGCAGTTCTTC.

This chain joins TRBV19 and TRBJ2-5; 7 bases map to TRBD1. Looked up from germline, CDR1 is LNHDA and CDR2 is SQIVND (reference sequence). With 1 base clipped from V and 1 base from J, the junction kept 3 bases outside the gene matches. The CDR3 contains 15 residues. The CDR3 nucleotides are TGTGCCAGTAGTATAGGCCAGGGGGTCCAAGAGACCCAGTACTTC. Translation gives CASSIGQGVQETQYF.

The chain combines TRBV28 with TRBJ2-7, with 8 nucleotides matching TRBD1. The J segment lost 6 bases and the V segment lost 6 bases, leaving 7 bases of the junction unmatched. Germline CDR1 and CDR2: MDHEN and SYDVKM. The CDR3 consists of 13 residues. CDR3 loop: CASSRQGPGEQYF. CDR3 coding DNA: TGTGCCAGCAGCAGACAGGGGCCGGGCGAGCAGTACTTC.

This clone has a single count. The sample carries other DNA sequences with the same CDR3. V is TRBV19 and J is TRBJ2-6; the D gene is possibly TRBD1 (6 bases). The CDR3 covers 15 residues. Germline CDR1 is LNHDA and CDR2 is SQIVND (reference sequence). V was shortened by 4 bases and J by 4 bases, with 11 bases between the two germline ends. The CDR3 DNA is TGTGCCAGTAGTACGGACAGTTCCGGGGCCAACGTCCTGACTTTC. Its protein product is CASSTDSSGANVLTF.

V usage is TRBV18 and J usage is TRBJ2-2; TRBD2 is a possible D gene (5 bases). This CDR3 spans 14 amino acids. Germline V gene lookup returns CDR1 KGHSH and CDR2 LQKENI. Deletions cut 0 bases from V and 5 bases from J, with 7 bases between. The CDR3 region is CASSPPRGTGELFF. DNA for the CDR3: TGTGCCAGCTCACCACCTAGAGGGACCGGGGAGCTGTTTTTT.

The chain joins TRBV2 to TRBJ1-2, with a possible D match to TRBD1 (5 bases). This CDR3 region has 14 residues. Deletions cut 2 bases from V and 7 bases from J, with 14 bases between. Germline V CDR1 and CDR2: SNHLY, FYNNEI. The CDR3 bases are TGTGCCAGCAGTGAACTACAGGTTGAAGGTGGCTACACCTTC. It specifies CASSELQVEGGYTF.

Written as DNA, the CDR3 is TGTGCCAGCAGCCCATACAATGAGCAGTTCTTC. Translated: CASSPYNEQFF. The rearrangement uses TRBV6-2 or TRBV6-3 and TRBJ2-1; unclear D gene. This CDR3 is built from 11 residues. V dropped 6 bases and J dropped 4 bases, with 4 bases sitting between them. Germline values: CDR1 MNHEY, CDR2 SVGEGT.

The chain is built from TRBV2 and TRBJ1-6, with 8 bases lining up with TRBD1. CDR3 size: 13 residues. V shed 8 bases and J 5 bases; nucleotides not matched to a gene: 2. Germline assignment: CDR1 SNHLY and CDR2 FYNNEI. CDR3 in amino acids: CASRTGHNSPLHF. Written as DNA, the CDR3 is TGTGCCAGCCGGACAGGGCATAATTCACCCCTCCACTTT.

This clone was detected only a few times. J is TRBJ2-7 and V is TRBV28; TRBD1 or TRBD2 may be the D gene (5 bases each). Germline V gives CDR1 MDHEN, CDR2 SYDVKM. The CDR3 length is 14 residues. V was pared by 7 bases and J by 2 bases, with 15 bases between. CDR3 sequence reads: CASNFRDRPYEQYF. The CDR3 DNA is TGTGCCAGCAACTTCCGGGACCGTCCCTACGAGCAGTACTTC. Supplemented by reference TRBV28 and TRBJ2-7, the full variable domain reads DVKVTQSSRYLVKRTGEKVFLECVQDMDHENMFWYRQDPGLGLRLIYFSYDVKMKEKGDIPEGYSVSREKKERFSLILESASTNQTSMYLCASNFRDRPYEQYFGPGTRLTVT.

The rearrangement joins TRBV7-8 to TRBJ1-4; 9 nucleotides align to TRBD1. The CDR3 has 20 amino acids. Trimming at V came to 5 bases and at J to 4 bases, leaving 20 bases not matched to a gene. Germline CDR1 and CDR2: SGHVS and FQNEAQ. The CDR3 loop is CASSQRHSSGTGRGNEKLFF. For the CDR3, the DNA is TGTGCCAGCAGCCAGCGCCATTCTTCCGGGACAGGGAGGGGTAATGAAAAACTGTTTTTT. The variable domain in full, with the rest retrieved from reference TRBV7-8 and TRBJ1-4, is GAGVSQSPRYKVAKRGQDVALRCDPISGHVSLFWYQQALGQGPEFLTYFQNEAQLDKSGLPSDRFFAERPEGSVSTLKIQRTQQEDSAVYLCASSQRHSSGTGRGNEKLFFGSGTQLSVL.